The sequence of this TCR beta chain was determined in a study of control samples from healthy donors and cancer patients. The method was immunoSEQ multiplex PCR; TCRdb's version includes in-frame clones alone and lacks a portion of them. This table holds 160,000 or so clones, roughly 92% found once. The CDR3 runs 16 residues. From germline, CDR1 is SGHKS and CDR2 YYEKEE (reference sequence). The V gene end was trimmed by 4 bases and the J gene end by 7 bases; junction bases not matched to a gene: 12. The TCR originated in a man aged 50-60 years in good health. The chain combines TRBV5-5 with TRBJ2-1, with TRBD2 matching over 9 bases. The sequenced sample was blood. CDR3 amino acids: CASSLFAGGTRNEQFF. DNA of the CDR3: TGTGCCAGCAGCCTATTTGCGGGGGGGACGAGGAATGAGCAGTTCTTC.